This passage covers 13 T cell receptor beta chains from one sample sequenced in a study of post-analysis software for immune sequencing data. Their antigens remain unidentified. Study findings and constraints: About 5 TRBV segments (TRBV5-6, TRBV5-1 and TRBV20-1 among them) occurred more frequently in patients than in controls.

Unique molecular identifiers tagged the TCR beta cDNA libraries. Via MiXCR, TCRdb re-called the PCR reads, giving one row per CDR3 protein. The sample consists of 600,000 to 700,000 distinct CDR3 sequences, 55% to 60% of them appearing once. The sample consisted of blood. These receptors all come from a girl aged 2 to 9 with multiple sclerosis.

This chain joins TRBV27 and TRBJ1-6; D not resolved. The CDR3 sequence is 15 residues long. CDR1 and CDR2 from the germline V gene are MNHEY and SMNVEV (reference sequence). V was cut by 7 bases and J by 4 bases, with 14 bases left in between. This chain's CDR3 is CASTVIGGYNSPLHF. CDR3 nucleotide sequence: TGTGCCAGCACCGTAATCGGAGGGTATAATTCACCCCTCCACTTT.

Written as DNA, the CDR3 is TGTGCCATCAGTGAGTCGAAAACCCGCGAGCAGTACTTC. It is translated as CAISESKTREQYF. The chain recombines TRBV10-3 with TRBJ2-7, with no clear D. Germline loops: CDR1 ENHRY, CDR2 SYGVKD. The length of the CDR3 is 13 residues. With 0 bases removed from V and 6 bases from J, the gap between germline ends came to 9 bases.

The chain recombines TRBV5-5 with TRBJ1-1; D gene uncertain. This CDR3 contains 14 residues. CDR1 is SGHKS, CDR2 YYEKEE, per germline (reference sequence). V dropped 4 bases and J dropped 3 bases, with 13 bases sitting between them. The CDR3 region has the DNA TGTGCCAGCAGCCTTACTCATGGGCACACTGAAGCTTTCTTT. This gives the protein CASSLTHGHTEAFF.

The rearrangement joins TRBV5-1 to TRBJ2-3; D is uncertain. V was trimmed by 4 bases and J by 5 bases, leaving 11 bases between them. The CDR3 has 13 residues. From germline, CDR1 is SGHRS and CDR2 YFSETQ. CDR3 in DNA: TGCGCCAGCAGCCCTGGACCCGGAGATACGCAGTATTTT. As protein: CASSPGPGDTQYF.

This clonotype has a handful of counts. This chain connects TRBV7-3 to TRBJ2-1, with D possibly being TRBD2 (6 bases). Trimming took 5 bases from V and 0 from J, leaving 20 bases between them. CDR1 SGHTA and CDR2 FQGTGA come from the germline V gene. The CDR3 has 18 amino acids. The CDR3 spells CASSRTPSERLSYNEQFF. In DNA, the CDR3 is TGTGCCAGCAGCCGGACCCCTAGCGAGCGACTCTCCTACAATGAGCAGTTCTTC.

Only one count was recorded for this clonotype. This CDR3 reads CASSQGLLARPQHF. CDR3 nucleotide sequence: TGCGCCAGCAGCCAAGGACTGCTAGCGAGGCCCCAGCATTTT. The V and J genes are TRBV4-1 and TRBJ1-5; D not certain. Germline V gene sequence: CDR1 MGHRA, CDR2 YSYEKL. CDR3 length equals 14 residues. Trimming took 1 base from V and 9 from J, leaving 13 bases between them.

V is TRBV6-2 or TRBV6-3 and J is TRBJ2-1; D uncertain. The CDR3 contains 15 residues. V lost 7 bases and J 7 bases, leaving 20 bases between the germline ends. Germline CDR1 is MNHEY and CDR2 is SVGEGT. The CDR3 protein is CASKPRARRVNEQFF. CDR3 sequence (DNA): TGTGCCAGCAAACCCCGGGCTAGACGTGTTAATGAGCAGTTCTTC.

J is TRBJ2-2 and V is TRBV11-2; D is ambiguous. Between the trimmed V and J ends, which lost 5 bases and 0 bases, there was a span of 19 bases. Germline CDR1 reads SGHAT; CDR2 reads FQNNGV. The CDR3 runs to 18 residues. CDR3 bases: TGTGCCAGCAGCGACTGGTCAGGCAGGACCGCGAACACCGGGGAGCTGTTTTTT. It specifies CASSDWSGRTANTGELFF.

J is TRBJ2-5 and V is TRBV29-1; perhaps TRBD1 as D (6 bases). CDR3 length equals 13 residues. The V end was cut by 3 bases, the J end by 11 bases, with 19 bases between. The V gene's germline CDR1 is SQVTM and CDR2 ANQGSEA. Here the CDR3 reads CSVDQGTGLGQYF. CDR3 nucleotide sequence: TGCAGCGTTGATCAGGGGACCGGGTTAGGGCAGTACTTC.

This chain uses TRBV6-2 or TRBV6-3 with TRBJ2-7, with D tentatively TRBD2 (5 bases). Between the trimmed V and J ends, which lost 6 bases and 4 bases, there was a span of 10 bases. The germline V gene has CDR1 MNHEY and CDR2 SVGEGT. CDR3 length: 12 amino acids. The CDR3 is CASSRGFYEQYF. As DNA, the CDR3 is TGTGCCAGCAGCCGGGGATTTTACGAGCAGTACTTC.

This chain uses TRBV5-1 with TRBJ1-5; tentatively, D is TRBD1 (6 bases). Germline V gives CDR1 SGHRS, CDR2 YFSETQ. This CDR3 contains 13 residues. The germline V and J ends were trimmed by 5 bases and 11 bases, with 17 bases remaining between them. DNA of the CDR3: TGCGCCAGCAGATCGGACGGGGGGGCGACCCAGCATTTT. Residues: CASRSDGGATQHF.

The V gene is TRBV27, the J gene TRBJ2-3; unclear D gene. The CDR3 has 17 amino acids. V gave up 2 bases and J gave up 0 bases, with 15 bases separating them. Looked up from germline, CDR1 is MNHEY and CDR2 is SMNVEV (reference sequence). CDR3 loop: CASSLGLAPTSTDTQYF. The CDR3 nucleotides read TGTGCCAGCAGTTTAGGTCTGGCGCCGACTAGCACAGATACGCAGTATTTT.

This clonotype was detected only once. The chain couples TRBV7-9 to TRBJ2-7; D perhaps matches TRBD2 (5 bases). This CDR3 is 14 amino acids long. The germline V and J ends were trimmed by 5 bases and 0 bases, with 11 bases remaining between them. Germline CDR1 reads SEHNR; CDR2 reads FQNEAQ (reference sequence). The DNA of the CDR3 is TGTGCCAGCAGCCTTTTGGAGGCCTCCTACGAGCAGTACTTC. Its protein is CASSLLEASYEQYF.